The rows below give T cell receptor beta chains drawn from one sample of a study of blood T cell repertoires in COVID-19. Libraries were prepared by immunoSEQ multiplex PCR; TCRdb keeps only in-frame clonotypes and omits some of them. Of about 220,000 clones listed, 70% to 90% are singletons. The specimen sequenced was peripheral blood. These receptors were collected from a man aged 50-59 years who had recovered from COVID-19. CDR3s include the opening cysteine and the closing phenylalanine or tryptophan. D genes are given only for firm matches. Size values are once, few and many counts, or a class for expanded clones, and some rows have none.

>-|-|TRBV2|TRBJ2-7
CASSGTVSYEQYF
TGTGCCAGCAGTGGGACAGTCTCCTACGAGCAGTACTTC
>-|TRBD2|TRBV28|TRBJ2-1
CASTFFPGTSNNEQFF
TGTGCCAGCACCTTTTTCCCAGGGACTAGCAATAATGAGCAGTTCTTC
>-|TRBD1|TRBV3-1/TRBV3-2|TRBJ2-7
CASSQTGTGGYEQYF
TGTGCCAGCAGCCAGACAGGGACAGGGGGATACGAGCAGTACTTC
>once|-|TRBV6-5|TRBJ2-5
CASKKLREQETQYF
TGTGCCAGCAAGAAGCTCAGGGAACAAGAGACCCAGTACTTC
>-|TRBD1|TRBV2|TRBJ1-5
CASNLGTGVSWPQHF
TGTGCCAGCAATCTCGGGACAGGGGTCTCCTGGCCCCAGCATTTT
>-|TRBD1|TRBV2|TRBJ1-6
CASSLDRGGNSPLHF
TGTGCCAGCAGCCTGGACAGGGGTGGAAATTCACCCCTCCACTTT
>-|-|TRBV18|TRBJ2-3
CASSPRGWGSSTDTQYF
TGTGCCAGCTCACCCCGGGGATGGGGTTCTAGCACAGATACGCAGTATTTT
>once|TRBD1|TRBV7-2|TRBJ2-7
CASSSRQGAKQYF
TGTGCCAGCAGCTCCAGACAGGGGGCAAAGCAGTACTTC
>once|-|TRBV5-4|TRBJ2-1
CASSSLAEGGNEQFF
TGTGCCAGCAGCTCCCTAGCGGAGGGGGGGAATGAGCAGTTCTTC
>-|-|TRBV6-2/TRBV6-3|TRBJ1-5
CASSYSGGINQPQHF
TGTGCCAGCAGTTACTCCGGAGGGATTAACCAGCCCCAGCATTTT
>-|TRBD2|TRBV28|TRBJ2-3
CASSSPASGRAGDTQYF
TGTGCCAGCAGTTCCCCGGCTAGCGGGAGGGCCGGGGATACGCAGTATTTT
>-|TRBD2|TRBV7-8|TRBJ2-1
CASSLAASGSLRQFF
TGTGCCAGCAGCTTAGCCGCTAGCGGGAGTTTGCGCCAGTTCTTC
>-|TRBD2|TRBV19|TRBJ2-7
CASSAGTSGAYEQYF
TGTGCCAGTAGTGCTGGGACTAGCGGCGCCTACGAGCAGTACTTC
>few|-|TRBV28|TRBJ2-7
CASSFQGPYEQYF
TGTGCCAGCAGTTTCCAGGGGCCCTACGAGCAGTACTTC
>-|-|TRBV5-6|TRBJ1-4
CASSLAGGAGEKLFF
TGTGCCAGCAGCTTGGCCGGGGGGGCCGGAGAAAAACTGTTTTTT
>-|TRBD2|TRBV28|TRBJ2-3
CASKAAGGTDTQYF
TGTGCCAGCAAGGCGGCGGGAGGGACAGATACGCAGTATTTT
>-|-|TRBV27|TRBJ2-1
CASSLGASSSNEQFF
TGTGCCAGCAGTTTGGGGGCGTCGTCTTCCAATGAGCAGTTCTTC
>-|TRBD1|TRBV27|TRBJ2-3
CASSSTGEKGWVGRYTDTQYF
TGTGCCAGCAGTTCGACAGGGGAGAAAGGATGGGTGGGCAGATACACAGATACGCAGTATTTT
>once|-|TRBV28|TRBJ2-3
CASKKRDTQYF
TGTGCCAGCAAAAAACGGGATACGCAGTATTTT